A single T cell receptor beta chain is shown here with its context. Its antigen target is currently unknown. Base qualities are not recorded, but no much larger clone differs from it by a single base. The sample contains more than one DNA sequence encoding this CDR3. The germline V gene gives CDR1 as SGHRS and CDR2 as YFSETQ. V is clipped by 4 bases and J by 0 bases, and the sequence between their germline boundaries is 11 bases long. The CDR3, cysteine through phenylalanine, is 14 amino acids long. Only the CDR3 portion is preserved as DNA: 42 bases, with reading frame beginning at the first base. The source of the sample is a study of T cell changes during pregnancy in multiple sclerosis (dated by TCRdb to between 2017 and 2020). The study in broad terms: The study looked at changes in the T cell repertoire across pregnancy in women with multiple sclerosis.

The protocol used for the library was the immunoSEQ multiplex PCR assay. TCRdb took this table from immuneACCESS and kept in-frame rearrangements with V and J called. Such tables lack part of the clones; where checked against another copy, unresolved V genes explain under half of the gap, and the rest is unexplained. Here the sample has tens of thousands of clones; almost 95% occur a single time. The ten largest clonotypes hold more than 2% of the sample. Sample: peripheral blood, taken after pregnancy. The origin of this receptor is a female donor with multiple sclerosis, enrolled in a pregnancy study. Rearrangement joined TRBV5-1 to TRBJ2-7, with a weak D call of TRBD1 (6 bases match). The CDR3 in this case is CASSPRQASYEQYF. The DNA is TGCGCCAGCAGCCCTCGACAGGCCTCCTACGAGCAGTACTTC.